This T cell receptor beta chain was profiled in a study of T cell responses to AZD1222 COVID-19 vaccine. Study information: Combined were second doses at about 4 or about 12 weeks.

Study results and limitations: Across the whole spike, CD4 TCRs peaked at regions 160-218 and 743-854. There were repertoire samples only from the period after the peak T cell response. A reported finding is that nearly half of spike-specific TCRs target unmutated variant regions.

TCRdb's table, derived via immunoSEQ multiplex PCR, lists solely in-frame clones and lacks some. The sample lists around 120,000 clones; approximately 90% were seen once. Trimming took 8 bases from V and 3 from J, leaving 20 bases between them. The CDR3 has 15 amino acids. In germline, CDR1 is MNHNY, CDR2 SVGAGI (reference sequence). About this clone: Antigen specificity is unknown.

This sequence originates from an adult in good health. The chain employs TRBV6-6 and TRBJ2-7; D remains ambiguous. The source material was peripheral blood, sampled on day 0 of AZD1222 vaccination. The CDR3 DNA is TGTGCCAGCCAGGCCCCCTTGTCTACGGTCTACGAGCAGTACTTC. Its protein product is CASQAPLSTVYEQYF.